These 21 T cell receptor beta chains came from one sample sequenced in a study of blood T cell repertoires in COVID-19. Method: immunoSEQ multiplex PCR; TCRdb's copy keeps in-frame clones and lacks some. The sample has around 240,000 clones, around 80% seen once. Sample: peripheral blood. Source of these receptors: an elderly woman with acute or convalescent COVID-19.

The chain employs TRBV5-1 and TRBJ1-4; unclear D gene. The ends were cut back, 4 bases at V and 6 bases at J, with 13 bases in the middle. Germline values: CDR1 SGHRS, CDR2 YFSETQ. The CDR3 extends over 14 amino acids. This chain's CDR3 is CASSPRTGDEKLFF. The CDR3 DNA reads as TGCGCCAGCAGCCCGCGGACGGGAGATGAAAAACTGTTTTTT.

This clone was counted between two and nine times. The rearrangement links TRBV18 to TRBJ1-5, with a possible D match to TRBD1 (5 bases). Deletions cut 2 bases from V and 2 bases from J, with 13 bases between. The CDR3 spans 16 residues. The germline CDR1 and CDR2 sequences are KGHSH and LQKENI. The CDR3 spells CASSPSRGYGNQPQHF. DNA of the CDR3: TGTGCCAGCTCACCATCGCGGGGGTATGGCAATCAGCCCCAGCATTTT.

This chain links TRBV7-9 with TRBJ1-4, with a weak D call TRBD1 (6 bases). In germline, CDR1 is SEHNR, CDR2 FQNEAQ (reference sequence). This CDR3 region has 15 residues. V shed 8 bases and J shed 0 bases, with 13 bases lying between them. CDR3 protein: CASGQNSATNEKLFF. The CDR3 DNA is TGTGCCAGCGGACAGAACTCTGCAACTAATGAAAAACTGTTTTTT.

This sequence joins TRBV5-5 and TRBJ2-1; D not resolved. The CDR3 is 12 residues long. Trimming took 2 bases from V and 5 from J, leaving 5 bases between them. The germline CDR1 and CDR2 sequences are SGHKS and YYEKEE (reference sequence). The CDR3 reads CASSFIDNEQFF. In nucleotides, the CDR3 is TGTGCCAGCAGCTTTATTGACAATGAGCAGTTCTTC.

This clone appeared once. The chain combines TRBV6-2 or TRBV6-3 with TRBJ2-7; TRBD1 aligns across 8 bases. V shed 2 bases, J shed 4 bases, and the junction held 7 bases outside the gene matches. Germline V CDR1 and CDR2: MNHEY, SVGEGT. The CDR3 sequence is 15 residues long. The CDR3 loop is CASSYLRGRRYEQYF. CDR3 sequence (DNA): TGTGCCAGCAGTTACCTCAGGGGGCGCAGGTACGAGCAGTACTTC.

The chain is built from TRBV11-3 and TRBJ2-1, with TRBD1 matching over 8 bases. The CDR3 contains 13 residues. Germline assignment: CDR1 SGHNT and CDR2 YENEEA. With V trimmed by 5 bases and J by 10 bases, 7 bases remained unmatched. This chain's CDR3 is CASSPQGAREQFF. CDR3 nucleotides: TGTGCCAGCAGCCCCCAGGGGGCCCGGGAGCAGTTCTTC.

V usage is TRBV7-2 and J usage is TRBJ2-5, with a tentative D call TRBD2 (6 bases). V was pared by 9 bases and J by 4 bases, with 18 bases between. Germline CDR1 reads SGHTA; CDR2 reads FQGNSA. This CDR3 is 14 amino acids long. CDR3 residues: CASAGRGRGETQYF. The CDR3, as DNA: TGTGCCAGTGCGGGAAGGGGTAGGGGAGAGACCCAGTACTTC.

This chain links TRBV9 with TRBJ1-5; 10 nucleotides match TRBD1. Germline CDR1 is SGDLS and CDR2 is YYNGEE. The V and J ends lost 6 bases and 6 bases, in that order; junction bases with no gene match: 6. The CDR3 has 14 amino acids. The CDR3 region is CASNYRDRGQPQHF. DNA for the CDR3: TGTGCCAGCAACTACCGGGACAGGGGTCAGCCCCAGCATTTT.

This clone was detected a few times. The chain joins TRBV28 to TRBJ2-2; 9 bases fit TRBD1. Germline V CDR1 and CDR2: MDHEN, SYDVKM. The CDR3 contains 17 residues. J was trimmed by 4 bases and V by 7 bases; bases with no gene match: 13. CDR3 region: CASIIGGTGYITGELFF. The CDR3 DNA reads TGTGCCAGCATTATAGGAGGGACAGGGTATATCACCGGGGAGCTGTTTTTT.

V is TRBV6-2 or TRBV6-3 and J is TRBJ1-2, with a weak D call TRBD1 (6 bases). Germline values: CDR1 MNHEY, CDR2 SVGEGT. There are 14 residues in the CDR3. The ends were cut back, 3 bases at V and 3 bases at J, with 11 bases in the middle. The CDR3 DNA reads TGTGCCAGCAGTTATCGACAGGATTACTATGGCTACACCTTC. Protein: CASSYRQDYYGYTF.

The chain couples TRBV4-2 to TRBJ1-6; 9 bases are a match to TRBD1. V gave up 2 bases and J gave up 9 bases; unmatched junction bases: 5. Germline V gene lookup returns CDR1 LGHNA and CDR2 YNFKEQ. CDR3 size: 15 residues. In DNA, the CDR3 is TGTGCCAGCAGCCAAAGCCCGGACAGGGGTTCACCCCTCCACTTT. Amino acid sequence: CASSQSPDRGSPLHF.

The J gene is TRBJ1-3, the V gene TRBV5-1; a weak D match, TRBD1 (5 bases). Trimming stripped 4 bases from V and 0 bases from J, with 14 bases between. The CDR3 loop spans 16 amino acids. Germline V gene lookup returns CDR1 SGHRS and CDR2 YFSETQ. The CDR3 sequence is CASSGGTGHSGNTIYF. The CDR3 bases are TGCGCCAGCAGCGGGGGGACTGGCCACTCTGGAAACACCATATATTTT.

This chain links TRBV5-1 with TRBJ1-5; 9 nucleotides align to TRBD1. CDR3 size: 16 residues. The V and J ends lost 6 bases and 5 bases, in that order; junction bases with no gene match: 12. Germline-derived CDR1 and CDR2 are SGHRS and YFSETQ. In nucleotides, the CDR3 is TGCGCCAGCAAACCGGGACAGGGTGGATCTTATCAGCCCCAGCATTTT. Its protein product is CASKPGQGGSYQPQHF.

The chain has TRBV5-6 and TRBJ2-3, with TRBD2 as a possible D gene (5 bases). CDR3 length: 16 residues. Germline V lookup: CDR1 SGHDT, CDR2 YYEEEE. V was shortened by 0 bases and J by 6 bases, with 17 bases between the two germline ends. The CDR3 is CASSLARGLTSDTQYF. CDR3 DNA sequence: TGTGCCAGCAGCTTGGCCCGGGGTCTAACGTCTGATACGCAGTATTTT.

This chain links TRBV11-3 with TRBJ2-1; TRBD1 aligns across 7 bases. The V gene end was trimmed by 5 bases and the J gene end by 6 bases; junction bases not matched to a gene: 4. This CDR3 is built from 13 residues. Germline CDR1 reads SGHNT; CDR2 reads YENEEA. The CDR3 DNA reads as TGTGCCAGCAGCAGGGGACAGAGCAATGAGCAGTTCTTC. Translated: CASSRGQSNEQFF.

This rearrangement joins TRBV7-9 to TRBJ1-6; no clear D gene. Trimming pared 4 bases from V and 7 bases from J, leaving 8 bases between. CDR3 length: 13 residues. Germline CDR1 SEHNR, CDR2 FQNEAQ (reference sequence). The CDR3 coding sequence is TGTGCCAGCAGCTCGTACAGCAATTCACCCCTCCACTTT. This encodes CASSSYSNSPLHF.

J is TRBJ2-1 and V is TRBV6-4, with 11 positions matching TRBD2. Trimming cost V 1 base and J 9 bases; bases outside gene matches: 2. The CDR3 sequence is 14 residues long. Germline V gives CDR1 MRHNA, CDR2 SNTAGT. CDR3 sequence (DNA): TGTGCCAGCAGTGACTATAGCGGGGGGGGTGAGCAGTTCTTC. Its protein is CASSDYSGGGEQFF.

This chain uses TRBV19 with TRBJ1-3; D perhaps matches TRBD1 (6 bases). Per germline, CDR1 LNHDA and CDR2 SQIVND (reference sequence). Trimming took off 8 bases at V and 4 bases at J, with 18 bases between the two ends. The CDR3 totals 15 residues. CDR3 in amino acids: CASLPRGAEGNTIYF. The DNA of the CDR3 is TGTGCCAGTCTGCCCCGGGGGGCCGAAGGAAACACCATATATTTT.

This chain links TRBV30 with TRBJ1-1; TRBD1 agrees at 7 bases. Germline trimming cut 0 bases from V and 0 bases from J; bases unmatched to any gene: 7. Germline V gene data show CDR1 as GTSNPN and CDR2 as SVGIG (reference sequence). This CDR3 is built from 16 residues. CDR3 residues: CAWSVQGGSMNTEAFF. CDR3 bases: TGTGCCTGGAGTGTACAAGGGGGCAGCATGAACACTGAAGCTTTCTTT.

The V call is TRBV28, the J call TRBJ2-5; maybe TRBD1 (6 bases). V lost 1 base and J lost 2, with 14 bases in between. CDR1 is MDHEN, CDR2 SYDVKM, per germline. The CDR3 totals 16 residues. In DNA form, the CDR3 reads TGTGCCAGCAGTTTATCGGCAGGGACAATACAAGAGACCCAGTACTTC. This encodes CASSLSAGTIQETQYF.

This clone was detected a few times. The chain couples TRBV9 to TRBJ1-2; TRBD1 aligns across 7 bases. The germline gives CDR1 SGDLS, CDR2 YYNGEE. V was clipped by 4 bases and J by 4 bases; unmatched bases: 7. The CDR3 sequence is 14 residues long. The CDR3 bases are TGTGCCAGCAGCCCTCGGGACAGCGTCTATGGCTACACCTTC. It yields the protein CASSPRDSVYGYTF.